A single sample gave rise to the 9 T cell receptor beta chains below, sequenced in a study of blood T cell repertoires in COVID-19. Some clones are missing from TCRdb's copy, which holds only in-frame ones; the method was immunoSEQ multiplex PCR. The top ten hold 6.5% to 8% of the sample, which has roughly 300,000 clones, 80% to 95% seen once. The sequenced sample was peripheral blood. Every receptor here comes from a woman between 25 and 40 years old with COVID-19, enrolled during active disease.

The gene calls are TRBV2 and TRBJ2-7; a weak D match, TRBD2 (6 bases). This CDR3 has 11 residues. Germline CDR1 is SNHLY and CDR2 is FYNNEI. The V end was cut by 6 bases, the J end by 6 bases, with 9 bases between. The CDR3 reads CASRREGEQYF. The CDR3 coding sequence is TGTGCCAGCAGGCGGGAAGGCGAGCAGTACTTC.

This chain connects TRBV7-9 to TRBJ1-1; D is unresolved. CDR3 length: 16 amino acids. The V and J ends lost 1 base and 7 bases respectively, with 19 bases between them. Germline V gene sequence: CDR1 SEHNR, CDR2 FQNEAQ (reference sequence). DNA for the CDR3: TGTGCCAGCAGCTTAGTACTTGGAGGTCACGGCGATGAAGCTTTCTTT. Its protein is CASSLVLGGHGDEAFF.

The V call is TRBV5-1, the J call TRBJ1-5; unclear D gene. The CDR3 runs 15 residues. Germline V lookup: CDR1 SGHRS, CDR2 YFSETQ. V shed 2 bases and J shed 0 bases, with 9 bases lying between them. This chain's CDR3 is CASSLSSDSNQPQHF. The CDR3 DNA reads TGCGCCAGCAGCTTATCCAGTGATAGCAATCAGCCCCAGCATTTT.

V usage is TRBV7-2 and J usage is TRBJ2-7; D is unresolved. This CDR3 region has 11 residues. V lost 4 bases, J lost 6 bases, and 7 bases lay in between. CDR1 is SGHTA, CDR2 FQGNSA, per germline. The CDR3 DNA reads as TGTGCCAGCAGCTCTCACAGCGAGCAGTACTTC. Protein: CASSSHSEQYF. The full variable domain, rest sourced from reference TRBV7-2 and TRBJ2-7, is GAGVSQSPSNKVTEKGKDVELRCDPISGHTALYWYRQSLGQGLEFLIYFQGNSAPDKSGLPSDRFSAERTGGSVSTLTIQRTQQEDSAVYLCASSSHSEQYFGPGTRLTVT.

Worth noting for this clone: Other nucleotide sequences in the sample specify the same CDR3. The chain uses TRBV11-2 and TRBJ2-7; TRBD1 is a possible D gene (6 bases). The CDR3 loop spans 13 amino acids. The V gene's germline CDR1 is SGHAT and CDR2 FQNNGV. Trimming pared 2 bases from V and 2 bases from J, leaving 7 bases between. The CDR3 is CASSLRDTYEQYF. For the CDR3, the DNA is TGTGCCAGCAGCTTACGGGACACCTACGAGCAGTACTTC.

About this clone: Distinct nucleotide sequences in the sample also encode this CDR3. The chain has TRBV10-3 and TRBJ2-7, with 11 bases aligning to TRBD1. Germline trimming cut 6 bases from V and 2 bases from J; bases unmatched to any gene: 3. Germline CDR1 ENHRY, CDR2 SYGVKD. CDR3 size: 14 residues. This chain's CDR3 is CAISEGQGAYEQYF. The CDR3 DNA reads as TGTGCCATCAGCGAGGGACAGGGGGCCTACGAGCAGTACTTC.

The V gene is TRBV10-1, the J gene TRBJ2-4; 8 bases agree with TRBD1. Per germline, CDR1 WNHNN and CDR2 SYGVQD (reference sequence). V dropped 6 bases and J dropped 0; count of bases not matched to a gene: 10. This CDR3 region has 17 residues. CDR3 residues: CASRGFDRGLAKNIQYF. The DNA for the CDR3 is TGCGCCAGCAGGGGATTCGACAGGGGCCTAGCCAAAAACATTCAGTACTTC.

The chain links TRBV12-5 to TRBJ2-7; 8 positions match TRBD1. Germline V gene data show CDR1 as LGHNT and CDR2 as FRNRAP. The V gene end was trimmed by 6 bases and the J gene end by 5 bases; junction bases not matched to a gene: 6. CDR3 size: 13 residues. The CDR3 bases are TGTGCTAGTGGCAGACAGGGGTCCAACGAGCAGTACTTC. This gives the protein CASGRQGSNEQYF.

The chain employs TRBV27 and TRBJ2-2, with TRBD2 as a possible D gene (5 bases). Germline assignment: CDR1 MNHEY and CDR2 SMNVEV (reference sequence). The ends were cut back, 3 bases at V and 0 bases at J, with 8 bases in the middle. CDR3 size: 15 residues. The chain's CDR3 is CASSFRGTNTGELFF. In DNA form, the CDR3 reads TGTGCCAGCAGTTTCCGGGGAACGAACACCGGGGAGCTGTTTTTT.